The clone carrying this T cell receptor beta chain turned up a few times. Its specificity is unknown. This specimen belongs to a study of beta chain features in type 1 diabetes. Germline values: CDR1 SGHNT, CDR2 YYREEE (reference sequence). The germline V and J ends were trimmed by 3 bases and 8 bases, with 14 bases remaining between them. The CDR3 totals 14 residues. Overall study findings and caveats: A moderate, significant TCRB CDR3 shortening appeared in type 1 diabetes across four CD4+ subsets.

The investigators reverse transcribed all of the isolated RNA, so they sequenced expressed TCRB transcripts. The method was immunoSEQ multiplex PCR; TCRdb's version includes in-frame clones alone and lacks a portion of them. The sample gives some 700,000 clones, over 10% of which show up once; less than 0.025% is in the top ten. The TCR originated in a young man with type 1 diabetes. Sequences were obtained from naive CD4+ T cells from blood. The chain uses TRBV5-4 and TRBJ1-4; no clear D. This chain's CDR3 is CASSSGEPKEKLFF. The CDR3 bases are TGTGCCAGCAGCTCTGGGGAGCCCAAAGAAAAACTGTTTTTT.